The entry below describes one T cell receptor beta chain. Antigen specificity is unknown. The data derive from a study of T cell responses to AZD1222 COVID-19 vaccine. The study's findings and limits: Distributed over spike, vaccine-associated CD4 TCRs predominated at 160-218 and 743-854.

Germline assignment: CDR1 MDHEN and CDR2 SYDVKM. This CDR3 has 17 residues. The V and J ends lost 5 bases and 4 bases, in that order; junction bases with no gene match: 12. TCRdb's copy holds only in-frame clones and misses some; the assay was immunoSEQ multiplex PCR. Of about 97,000 clones listed, approximately 90% are singletons. The input for sequencing was peripheral blood, taken on day 0 of AZD1222 vaccination. The chain is built from TRBV28 and TRBJ2-2; 8 bases line up with TRBD1. The TCR was taken from an adult in good health. CDR3 in DNA: TGTGCCAGCAGTCTTATCCGGGACAGGTTTCCCACCGGGGAGCTGTTTTTT. Translated: CASSLIRDRFPTGELFF.